Listed below are T cell receptor beta chains from one sample, sequenced in a study of T cells in Graves' hyperthyroidism and ophthalmopathy. TCRdb fed the multiplex PCR reads into MiXCR, producing one record per CDR3 protein. The data contain more than 550,000 distinct CDR3 sequences, 45% of them seen just once; the ten biggest clones take up less than 9.5%. Sample: peripheral blood or thyroid tissue (not recorded which). Source of these receptors: an adult man with Graves' disease, either hyperthyroidism or ophthalmopathy (not recorded which). Each CDR3 is given with its conserved first and last residue. D genes are given only for firm matches. The size field is filled for only some rows; it gives once, few, many or a size class.

>TRBV11-2|-|many|TRBJ1-1
CASSPRGDTEAFF
TGTGCCAGCAGCCCCCGGGGTGATACTGAAGCTTTCTTT
>TRBV5-1|-|few|TRBJ2-7
CASSLFQGNEQYF
TGCGCCAGCAGCTTGTTTCAGGGGAACGAGCAGTACTTC
>TRBV15|-|few|TRBJ1-3
CASRLGGTGNTIYF
TGTGCCAGCAGGCTGGGGGGTACTGGAAACACCATATATTTT
>TRBV7-8|-|-|TRBJ1-4
CASSLSPEGREKLFF
TGTGCCAGCAGCTTAAGCCCGGAAGGGCGTGAAAAACTGTTTTTT
>TRBV15|TRBD1|-|TRBJ1-5
CATSSDRASNQPQHF
TGTGCCACCAGCAGCGACAGGGCTAGCAATCAGCCCCAGCATTTT
>TRBV20-1|-|-|TRBJ1-1
CSARGGGPTEAFF
TGCAGTGCTAGAGGGGGCGGTCCGACTGAAGCTTTCTTT
>TRBV5-1|-|many|TRBJ1-1
CASSSQGREAFF
TGCGCCAGCAGCTCCCAGGGGAGGGAAGCTTTCTTT
>TRBV15|-|-|TRBJ2-7
CATSSFISAPYEQYF
TGTGCCACCAGCAGTTTTATCTCGGCCCCCTACGAGCAGTACTTC
>TRBV6-1|TRBD2|many|TRBJ2-5
CASSEPGASGGQETQYF
TGCGCCAGCAGTGAGCCTGGGGCTAGCGGGGGACAAGAGACCCAGTACTTC
>TRBV6-1|-|few|TRBJ2-5
CASSLRMVGTQYF
TGTGCCAGCAGTTTACGGATGGTCGGGACCCAGTACTTC
>TRBV20-1|-|-|TRBJ2-5
CSARKGIPETQYF
TGCAGTGCTAGAAAGGGAATCCCAGAGACCCAGTACTTC
>TRBV29-1|-|many|TRBJ2-5
CSVVWVSETQYF
TGCAGCGTTGTATGGGTTAGCGAGACCCAGTACTTC
>TRBV7-9|TRBD1|many|TRBJ1-4
CASTTGVANEKLFF
TGTGCCAGCACCACAGGGGTGGCTAATGAAAAACTGTTTTTT
>TRBV12-3/TRBV12-4|TRBD1|many|TRBJ1-5
CASSSDRETGQPQHF
TGTGCCAGCAGTTCGGACAGGGAGACTGGTCAGCCCCAGCATTTT
>TRBV7-9|-|many|TRBJ1-4
CASSVGQQTNEKLFF
TGTGCCAGCAGCGTCGGACAGCAGACTAATGAAAAACTGTTTTTT
>TRBV10-3|-|many|TRBJ2-5
CAIGRDSQETQYF
TGTGCCATCGGGAGGGACAGCCAAGAGACCCAGTACTTC
>TRBV7-9|TRBD1|few|TRBJ1-3
CASSYPGQGRYGNTIYF
TGTGCCAGCAGCTACCCTGGACAGGGAAGGTATGGAAACACCATATATTTT
>TRBV29-1|TRBD1|few|TRBJ2-7
CSVRRDRGDYEQYF
TGCAGCGTCCGCCGGGACAGGGGGGACTACGAGCAGTACTTC
>TRBV7-9|-|many|TRBJ1-6
CASSLVGAPLHF
TGTGCCAGCAGCTTAGTAGGGGCACCCCTCCACTTT
>TRBV6-5|-|-|TRBJ1-5
CASIWGGGNQPQHF
TGTGCCAGCATATGGGGGGGTGGCAATCAGCCCCAGCATTTT
>TRBV25-1|TRBD1|-|TRBJ1-6
CASSESGTGTSPLHF
TGTGCCAGCAGTGAGTCCGGGACAGGGACTTCACCCCTCCACTTT
>TRBV12-3/TRBV12-4|TRBD1|many|TRBJ1-6
CASSIDRANSPLHF
TGTGCCAGCAGCATTGACAGGGCTAATTCACCCCTCCACTTT